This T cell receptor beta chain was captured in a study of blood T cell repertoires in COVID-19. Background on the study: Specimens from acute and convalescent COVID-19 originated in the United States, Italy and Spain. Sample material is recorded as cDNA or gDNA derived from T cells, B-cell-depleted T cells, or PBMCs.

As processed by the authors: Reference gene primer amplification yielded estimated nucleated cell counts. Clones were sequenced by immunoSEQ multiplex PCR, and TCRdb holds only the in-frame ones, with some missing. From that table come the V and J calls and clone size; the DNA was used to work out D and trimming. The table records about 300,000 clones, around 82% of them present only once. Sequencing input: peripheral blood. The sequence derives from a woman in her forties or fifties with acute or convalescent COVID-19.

CDR3 in DNA: TGTGCCAGCAGCTTGGGCCAACTCACAGATACGCAGTATTTT. It yields the protein CASSLGQLTDTQYF. This sequence joins TRBV7-2 and TRBJ2-3; D is unresolved. Germline CDR1 and CDR2: SGHTA and FQGNSA. The CDR3 covers 14 residues. Trimming shortened V by 3 bases and J by 2 bases, and 9 bases separated the two germline ends.